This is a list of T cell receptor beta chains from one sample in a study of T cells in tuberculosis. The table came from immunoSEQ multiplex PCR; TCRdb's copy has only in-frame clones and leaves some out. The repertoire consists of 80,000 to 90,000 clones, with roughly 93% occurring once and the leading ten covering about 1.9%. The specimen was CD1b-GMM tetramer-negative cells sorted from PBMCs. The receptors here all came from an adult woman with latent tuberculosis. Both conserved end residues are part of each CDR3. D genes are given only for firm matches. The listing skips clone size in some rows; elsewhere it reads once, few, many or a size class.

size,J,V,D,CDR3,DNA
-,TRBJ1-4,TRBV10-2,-,CASTSGGGEKLFF,TGCGCCAGCACCTCGGGGGGTGGTGAAAAACTGTTTTTT
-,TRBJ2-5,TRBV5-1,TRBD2,CASSYAITSGAETQYF,TGCGCCAGCAGCTACGCAATAACTAGCGGCGCAGAGACCCAGTACTTC
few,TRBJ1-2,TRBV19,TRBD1,CGTGQGYGYTF,TGTGGTACCGGACAGGGATATGGCTACACCTTC
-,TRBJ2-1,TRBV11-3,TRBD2,CASSSTGGAYNEQFF,TGTGCCAGCAGCTCCACGGGGGGGGCTTACAATGAGCAGTTCTTC
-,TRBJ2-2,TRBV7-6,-,CASREGPGDTGELFF,TGTGCCAGCAGGGAAGGGCCAGGGGACACCGGGGAGCTGTTTTTT
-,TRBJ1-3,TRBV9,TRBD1,CVSTRQGFGNTIYF,TGTGTCAGCACCCGACAGGGGTTTGGAAACACCATATATTTT
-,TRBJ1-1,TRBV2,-,CASSEDRVNTEAFF,TGTGCCAGCAGTGAAGACAGGGTGAACACTGAAGCTTTCTTT
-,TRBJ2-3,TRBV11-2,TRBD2,CASSTTSGGLGDTQYF,TGTGCCAGCAGCACGACTAGCGGGGGGTTGGGAGATACGCAGTATTTT
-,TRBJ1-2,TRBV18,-,CASSPSGSNYGYTF,TGTGCCAGCTCACCTTCAGGGTCTAACTATGGCTACACCTTC
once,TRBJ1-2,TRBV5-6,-,CASSLAGTNYGYTF,TGTGCCAGCAGCTTGGCCGGGACAAACTATGGCTACACCTTC
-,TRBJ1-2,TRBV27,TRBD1,CASSSRQGWWIGYTF,TGTGCCAGCAGTTCTCGACAGGGATGGTGGATTGGCTACACCTTC
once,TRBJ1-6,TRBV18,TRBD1,CASSPRQGGNSPLHF,TGTGCCAGCTCACCACGACAGGGCGGCAATTCACCCCTCCACTTT
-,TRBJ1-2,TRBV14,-,CASSQEDTFYGYTF,TGTGCCAGCAGCCAAGAGGACACCTTCTATGGCTACACCTTC
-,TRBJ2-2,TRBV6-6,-,CASSYLRAGTGELFF,TGTGCCAGCAGTTATTTAAGGGCGGGGACCGGGGAGCTGTTTTTT
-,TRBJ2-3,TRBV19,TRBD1,CAARGRQEDTQYF,TGTGCCGCCAGGGGGAGACAGGAAGATACGCAGTATTTT
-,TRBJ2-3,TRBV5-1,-,CASKRASGPPDTQYF,TGCGCCAGCAAGAGGGCCTCAGGCCCCCCAGATACGCAGTATTTT
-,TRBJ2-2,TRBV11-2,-,CASSLVSGAVELFF,TGTGCCAGCAGCTTAGTCTCAGGGGCCGTGGAGCTGTTTTTT
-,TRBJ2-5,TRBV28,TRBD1,CASSFSGQGKTQYF,TGTGCCAGCAGCTTCTCGGGACAGGGAAAGACCCAGTACTTC
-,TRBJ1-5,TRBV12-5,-,CASGLGRQSNQPQHF,TGTGCTAGTGGTTTGGGGAGACAGAGCAATCAGCCCCAGCATTTT
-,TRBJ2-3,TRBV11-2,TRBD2,CASSSSWGGTQYF,TGTGCCAGCAGCTCCTCGTGGGGGGGTACGCAGTATTTT
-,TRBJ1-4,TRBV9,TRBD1,CASSASYRGQGEKLFF,TGTGCCAGCAGCGCATCATACAGGGGGCAGGGGGAAAAACTGTTTTTT
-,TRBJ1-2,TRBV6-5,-,CASSYSPANYGYTF,TGTGCCAGCAGTTACAGTCCAGCTAACTATGGCTACACCTTC
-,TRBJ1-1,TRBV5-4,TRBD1,CASSPGGPNTEAFF,TGTGCCAGCAGTCCAGGGGGCCCGAACACTGAAGCTTTCTTT
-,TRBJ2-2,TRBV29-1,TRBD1,CSVAGQGPGELFF,TGCAGCGTTGCGGGACAGGGGCCCGGGGAGCTGTTTTTT
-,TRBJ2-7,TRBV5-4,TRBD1,CASSSVGTGGVEQYF,TGTGCCAGCAGCTCGGTCGGGACAGGGGGCGTCGAGCAGTACTTC
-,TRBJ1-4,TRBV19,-,CASSKLSTNEKLFF,TGTGCCAGTAGTAAGCTGTCAACTAATGAAAAACTGTTTTTT
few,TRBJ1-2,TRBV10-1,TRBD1,CASSGKRDSNGYTF,TGCGCCAGCAGTGGGAAAAGGGACAGCAATGGCTACACCTTC
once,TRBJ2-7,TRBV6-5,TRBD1,CASTLGQGYEQYF,TGTGCCAGCACCCTCGGACAGGGCTACGAGCAGTACTTC
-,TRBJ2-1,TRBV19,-,CASSIVPAGEQFF,TGTGCCAGTAGTATAGTTCCGGCGGGTGAGCAGTTCTTC
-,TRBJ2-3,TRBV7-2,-,CASSSPRNTDTQYF,TGTGCCAGCAGCTCACCTAGAAACACAGATACGCAGTATTTT
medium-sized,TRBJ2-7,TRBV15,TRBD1,CATSRDREGAGEQYF,TGTGCCACCAGCAGAGATCGAGAGGGGGCGGGCGAGCAGTACTTC
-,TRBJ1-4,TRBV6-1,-,CASSDRRVGATNEKLFF,TGTGCCAGCAGTGATAGGAGGGTCGGGGCAACTAATGAAAAACTGTTTTTT
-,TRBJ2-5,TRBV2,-,CASSLRGWETQYF,TGTGCCAGCAGCCTTAGGGGATGGGAGACCCAGTACTTC
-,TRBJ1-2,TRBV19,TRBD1,CASSPQGVRNGYTF,TGTGCCAGTAGTCCCCAGGGGGTTAGGAATGGCTACACCTTC